This T cell receptor (beta chain) was sequenced in a study of blood T cell repertoires in COVID-19. Study background: There were acute and convalescent COVID-19 samples, and they came from the United States, Italy and Spain. Sources were T cells, B-cell-depleted T cells, or PBMCs; the material itself was cDNA or gDNA.

The CDR3 runs 14 residues. The ends lost 6 bases at V and 4 bases at J; junction bases unmatched: 8. Germline CDR1 reads MGHDK; CDR2 reads SYGVNS. As handled by the study authors: Reference gene primer amplification gave nucleated cell count estimates. TCRdb keeps only in-frame clones here, not all; method: immunoSEQ multiplex PCR. The V and J calls and clone size are taken from that table; D and trimming were inferred from the DNA. The table records 55,000 to 70,000 clones, 80% to 95% of them present only once. The TCR comes from a human donor in a cohort sampled during active COVID-19. Sequencing was done on a sample of peripheral blood. V gene TRBV25-1 combines with J gene TRBJ1-2; 7 nucleotides agree with TRBD1. As DNA, the CDR3 is TGTGCCAGCAGCGATCGTGGGACAGTCTATGGCTACACCTTC. It specifies CASSDRGTVYGYTF.